This T cell receptor beta chain emerged from a study of blood T cell repertoires in COVID-19. Original handling: Using reference gene primer amplification, nucleated cell counts were estimated. Clones were sequenced by immunoSEQ multiplex PCR, and TCRdb holds only the in-frame ones, with some missing. V and J calls and clone size are as listed in that table; D and trimming were resolved from the DNA. The sample consists of around 210,000 clones, approximately 80% of them appearing once. V was pared by 3 bases and J by 2 bases, with 8 bases between. This CDR3 spans 14 amino acids. The germline V gene has CDR1 MDHEN and CDR2 SYDVKM.

The chain combines TRBV28 with TRBJ1-5; D possibly corresponds to TRBD1 (6 bases). The receptor comes from a human donor in a cohort sampled during active COVID-19. The sample was peripheral blood. The DNA of the CDR3 is TGTGCCAGCAGTTTCTACAGGGGCAATCAGCCCCAGCATTTT. It yields the protein CASSFYRGNQPQHF.